This is a list of T cell receptor beta chains from one sample in a study of tumor-infiltrating lymphocytes in oesophageal squamous cell carcinoma. TCRdb re-called the PCR reads through MiXCR, storing one row per CDR3 protein. Of 8,000 to 11,000 distinct CDR3 sequences listed, 60% to 70% are singletons. Input material: esophageal tumor tissue. These receptors originate from a female donor with esophageal squamous cell carcinoma. CDR3s leave out the opening cysteine and the closing phenylalanine or tryptophan. D genes are given only for firm matches. Some rows mark clone size as missing; the rest say once, few, many or name a class of expanded clone.

d_call	clone_size	v_call	j_call	cdr3_aa
NA	NA	TRBV7-2	TRBJ2-1	ASSSYRTNSYEQF
NA	NA	TRBV7-3	NA	ASSLAFRRSDNEQF
NA	NA	TRBV27	TRBJ1-1	ASSLLSPGYTEAF
NA	NA	TRBV7-2	TRBJ2-1	ASSLDVGSSYNEQF
TRBD1	medium-sized	TRBV5-5	TRBJ1-4	ASSLRTGYEKLF
NA	NA	TRBV7-8	TRBJ1-1	ASSLRSGVEAF
TRBD2	NA	TRBV7-2	TRBJ2-7	ASSPRTSGGARGNEQY
TRBD2	NA	TRBV6-1	TRBJ2-7	ASSLGTSGRVYEQY
NA	medium-sized	TRBV11-3	TRBJ1-1	ASSLDRGVEAF
NA	NA	TRBV7-6	TRBJ1-1	ASSLSTQLDTEAF
TRBD2	few	TRBV11-2	TRBJ2-1	ASSGTSGTVAYNEQF
NA	NA	TRBV7-2	TRBJ1-4	ASSLSGVVEKLF
TRBD2	NA	TRBV7-9	NA	ASSLPSGSLGEQY
TRBD1	NA	TRBV7-9	TRBJ2-1	ASSSYRGDEQF
NA	NA	TRBV6-1	NA	ASSQTSSSYEQY
TRBD2	NA	TRBV7-9	NA	ASSFGLAGRGEQF
TRBD2	NA	TRBV7-8	TRBJ2-2	ASSERTSGRLHGELF
NA	few	TRBV7-8	TRBJ2-5	ASSPDGRLQETQY
NA	once	TRBV6-8	NA	ASSYEEDYEQY
NA	few	TRBV7-3	NA	ASSWGGPNNEQF